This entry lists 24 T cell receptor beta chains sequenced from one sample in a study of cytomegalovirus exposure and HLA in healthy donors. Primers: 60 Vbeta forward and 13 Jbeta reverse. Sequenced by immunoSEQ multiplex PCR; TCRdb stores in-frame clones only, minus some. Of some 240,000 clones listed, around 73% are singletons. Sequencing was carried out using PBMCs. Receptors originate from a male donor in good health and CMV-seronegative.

CDR3 region: CASSYTTRGTDTQYF. CDR3 nucleotides: TGTGCCAGCAGTTACACAACTAGGGGCACAGATACGCAGTATTTT. This chain connects TRBV6-5 to TRBJ2-3; perhaps TRBD2 as D (5 bases). V shed 2 bases and J shed 1 base, with 10 bases lying between them. There are 15 residues in the CDR3. Germline loops: CDR1 MNHEY, CDR2 SVGAGI.

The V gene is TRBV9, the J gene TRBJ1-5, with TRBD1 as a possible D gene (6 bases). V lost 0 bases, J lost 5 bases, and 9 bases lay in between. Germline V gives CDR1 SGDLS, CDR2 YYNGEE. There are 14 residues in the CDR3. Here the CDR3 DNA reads TGTGCCAGCAGCGTAGGGGACACCTATCAGCCCCAGCATTTT. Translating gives CASSVGDTYQPQHF.

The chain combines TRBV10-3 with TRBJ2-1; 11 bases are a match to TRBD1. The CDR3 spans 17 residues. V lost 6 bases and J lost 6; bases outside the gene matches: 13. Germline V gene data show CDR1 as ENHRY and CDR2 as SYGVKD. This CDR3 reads CAIRATGTGGSGNEQFF. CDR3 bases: TGTGCCATCAGAGCAACCGGGACAGGGGGGTCGGGCAATGAGCAGTTCTTC.

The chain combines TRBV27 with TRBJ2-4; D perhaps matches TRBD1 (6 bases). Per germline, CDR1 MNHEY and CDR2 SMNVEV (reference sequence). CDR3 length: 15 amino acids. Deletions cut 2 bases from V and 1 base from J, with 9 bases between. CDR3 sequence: CASSLEQGAKNIQYF. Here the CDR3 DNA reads TGTGCCAGCAGTTTAGAGCAGGGGGCCAAAAACATTCAGTACTTC.

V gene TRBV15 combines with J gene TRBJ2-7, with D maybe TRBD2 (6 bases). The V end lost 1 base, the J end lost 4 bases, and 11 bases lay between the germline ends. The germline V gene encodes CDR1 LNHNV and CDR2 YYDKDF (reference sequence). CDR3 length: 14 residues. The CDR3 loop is CATSRAGSRYEQYF. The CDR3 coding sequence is TGTGCCACCAGCAGAGCCGGGAGTAGGTACGAGCAGTACTTC. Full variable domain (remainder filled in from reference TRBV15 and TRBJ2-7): DAMVIQNPRYQVTQFGKPVTLSCSQTLNHNVMYWYQQKSSQAPKLLFHYYDKDFNNEADTPDNFQSRRPNTSFCFLDIRSPGLGDTAMYLCATSRAGSRYEQYFGPGTRLTVT.

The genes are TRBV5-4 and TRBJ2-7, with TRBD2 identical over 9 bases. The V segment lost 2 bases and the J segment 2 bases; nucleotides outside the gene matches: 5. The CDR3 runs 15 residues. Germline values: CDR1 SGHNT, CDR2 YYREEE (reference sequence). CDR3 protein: CASSLAGTSTYEQYF. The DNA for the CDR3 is TGTGCCAGCAGCTTAGCCGGGACTAGCACCTACGAGCAGTACTTC.

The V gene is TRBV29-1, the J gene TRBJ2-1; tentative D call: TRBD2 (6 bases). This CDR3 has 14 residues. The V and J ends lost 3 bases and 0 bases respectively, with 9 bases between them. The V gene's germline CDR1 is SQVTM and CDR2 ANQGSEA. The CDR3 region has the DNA TGCAGCGTTGACATCGGGAGCTCCTACAATGAGCAGTTCTTC. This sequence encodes CSVDIGSSYNEQFF.

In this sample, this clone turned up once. The CDR3 is CASSEAQGRHEQYF. In nucleotides, the CDR3 is TGTGCCAGCAGTGAAGCACAGGGGAGGCACGAGCAGTACTTC. The chain joins TRBV25-1 to TRBJ2-7, with D possibly being TRBD1 (7 bases). This CDR3 is 14 amino acids long. With 2 bases removed from V and 5 bases from J, the gap between germline ends came to 13 bases. CDR1 is MGHDK, CDR2 SYGVNS, per germline.

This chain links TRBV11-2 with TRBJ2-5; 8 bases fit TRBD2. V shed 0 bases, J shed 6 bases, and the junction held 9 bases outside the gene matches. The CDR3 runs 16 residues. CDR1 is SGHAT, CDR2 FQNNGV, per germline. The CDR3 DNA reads TGTGCCAGCAGCTTAGATCTGGCTAGCGGGCAGCAGACCCAGTACTTC. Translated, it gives CASSLDLASGQQTQYF.

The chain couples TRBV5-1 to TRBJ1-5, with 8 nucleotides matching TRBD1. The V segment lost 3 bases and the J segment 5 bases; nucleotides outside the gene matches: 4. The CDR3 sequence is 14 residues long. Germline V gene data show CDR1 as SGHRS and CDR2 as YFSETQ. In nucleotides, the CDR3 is TGCGCCAGCAGCTGGGCAGGGGGCGATCAGCCCCAGCATTTT. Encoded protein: CASSWAGGDQPQHF.

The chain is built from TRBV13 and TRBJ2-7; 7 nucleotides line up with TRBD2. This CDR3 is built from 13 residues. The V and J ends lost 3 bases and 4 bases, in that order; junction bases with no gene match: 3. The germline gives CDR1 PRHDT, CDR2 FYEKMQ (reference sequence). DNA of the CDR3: TGTGCCAGCAGCTTGCTAGCGGAATACGAGCAGTACTTC. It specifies CASSLLAEYEQYF. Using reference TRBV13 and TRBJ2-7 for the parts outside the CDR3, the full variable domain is AAGVIQSPRHLIKEKRETATLKCYPIPRHDTVYWYQQGPGQDPQFLISFYEKMQSDKGSIPDRFSAQQFSDYHSELNMSSLELGDSALYFCASSLLAEYEQYFGPGTRLTVT.

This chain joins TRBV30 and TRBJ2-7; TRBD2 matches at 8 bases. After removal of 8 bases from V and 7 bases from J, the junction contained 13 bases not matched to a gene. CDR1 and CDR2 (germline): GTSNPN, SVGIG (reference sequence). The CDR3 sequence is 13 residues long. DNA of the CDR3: TGTGCCGCCTCCCCCAGCGGGAGTGGGGAGCAGTACTTC. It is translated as CAASPSGSGEQYF.

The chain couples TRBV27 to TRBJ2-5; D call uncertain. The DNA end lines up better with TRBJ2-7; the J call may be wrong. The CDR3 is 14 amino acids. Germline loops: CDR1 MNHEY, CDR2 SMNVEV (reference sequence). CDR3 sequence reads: CASSSGTSSYEQYF. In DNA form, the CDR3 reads TGTGCCAGCAGTTCAGGCACCAGCTCCTACGAGCAGTACTTC.

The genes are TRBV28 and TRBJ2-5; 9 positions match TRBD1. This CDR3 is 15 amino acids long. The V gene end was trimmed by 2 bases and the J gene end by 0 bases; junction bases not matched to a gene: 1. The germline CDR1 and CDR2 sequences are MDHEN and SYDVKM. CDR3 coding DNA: TGTGCCAGCAGTTTACGGGACAGGGACCAAGAGACCCAGTACTTC. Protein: CASSLRDRDQETQYF.

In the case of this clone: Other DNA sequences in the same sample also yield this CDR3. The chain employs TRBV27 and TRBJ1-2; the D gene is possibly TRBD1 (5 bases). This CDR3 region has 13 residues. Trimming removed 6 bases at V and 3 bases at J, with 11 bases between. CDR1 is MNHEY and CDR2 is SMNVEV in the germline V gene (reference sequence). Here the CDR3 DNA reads TGTGCCAGCAGCTGGGGGGGTGACTATGGCTACACCTTC. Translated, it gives CASSWGGDYGYTF.

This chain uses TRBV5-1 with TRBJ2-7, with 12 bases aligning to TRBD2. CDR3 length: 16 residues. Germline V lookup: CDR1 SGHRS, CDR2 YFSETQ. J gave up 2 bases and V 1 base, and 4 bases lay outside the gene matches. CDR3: CASSLQLAGGPYEQYF. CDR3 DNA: TGCGCCAGCAGCTTGCAACTAGCGGGAGGACCCTACGAGCAGTACTTC.

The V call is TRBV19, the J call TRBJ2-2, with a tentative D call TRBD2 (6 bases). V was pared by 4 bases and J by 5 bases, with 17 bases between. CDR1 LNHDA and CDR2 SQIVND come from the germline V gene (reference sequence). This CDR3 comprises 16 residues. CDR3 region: CASSTLSGSGTGELFF. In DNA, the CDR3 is TGTGCCAGTAGTACCCTATCGGGGAGCGGGACCGGGGAGCTGTTTTTT.

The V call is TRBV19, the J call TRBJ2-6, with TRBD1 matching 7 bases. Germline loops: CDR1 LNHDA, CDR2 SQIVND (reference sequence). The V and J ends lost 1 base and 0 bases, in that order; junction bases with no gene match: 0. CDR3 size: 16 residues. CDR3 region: CASSIAGGSGANVLTF. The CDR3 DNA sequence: TGTGCCAGTAGTATAGCAGGGGGCTCTGGGGCCAACGTCCTGACTTTC.

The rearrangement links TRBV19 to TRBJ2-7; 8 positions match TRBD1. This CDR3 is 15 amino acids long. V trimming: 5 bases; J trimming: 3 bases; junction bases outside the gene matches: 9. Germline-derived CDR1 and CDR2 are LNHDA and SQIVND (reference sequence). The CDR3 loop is CASSLALGQVYEQYF. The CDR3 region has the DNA TGTGCCAGTAGTCTAGCTTTGGGACAGGTCTACGAGCAGTACTTC.

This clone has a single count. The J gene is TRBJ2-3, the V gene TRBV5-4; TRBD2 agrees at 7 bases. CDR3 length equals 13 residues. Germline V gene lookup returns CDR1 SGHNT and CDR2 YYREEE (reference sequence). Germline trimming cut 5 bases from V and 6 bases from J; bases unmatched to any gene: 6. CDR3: CASREGTMDTQYF. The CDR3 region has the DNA TGTGCCAGCAGGGAAGGGACTATGGATACGCAGTATTTT. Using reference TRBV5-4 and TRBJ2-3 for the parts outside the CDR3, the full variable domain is ETGVTQSPTHLIKTRGQQVTLRCSSQSGHNTVSWYQQALGQGPQFIFQYYREEENGRGNFPPRFSGLQFPNYSSELNVNALELDDSALYLCASREGTMDTQYFGPGTRLTVL.

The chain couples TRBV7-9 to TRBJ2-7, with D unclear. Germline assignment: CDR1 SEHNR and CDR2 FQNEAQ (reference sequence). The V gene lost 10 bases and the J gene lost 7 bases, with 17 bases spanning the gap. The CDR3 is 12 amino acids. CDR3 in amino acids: CAIEPSGLEQYF. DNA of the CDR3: TGTGCCATCGAACCGTCGGGTTTGGAGCAGTACTTC.

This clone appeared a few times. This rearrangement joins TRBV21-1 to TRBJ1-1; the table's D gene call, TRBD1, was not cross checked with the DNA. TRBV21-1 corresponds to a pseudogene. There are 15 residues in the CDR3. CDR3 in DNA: TGTGCCAGCACCGGAATACAGGGGACTGAGACTGAAGCTTTCTTT. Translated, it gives CASTGIQGTETEAFF.

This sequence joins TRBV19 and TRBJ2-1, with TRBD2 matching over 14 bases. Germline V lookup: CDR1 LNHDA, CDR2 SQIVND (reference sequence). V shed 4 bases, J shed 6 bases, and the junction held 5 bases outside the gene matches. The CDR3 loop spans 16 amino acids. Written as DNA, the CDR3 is TGTGCCAGTAGTACGGGACTAGCGGGAGTGATCAATGAGCAGTTCTTC. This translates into CASSTGLAGVINEQFF.

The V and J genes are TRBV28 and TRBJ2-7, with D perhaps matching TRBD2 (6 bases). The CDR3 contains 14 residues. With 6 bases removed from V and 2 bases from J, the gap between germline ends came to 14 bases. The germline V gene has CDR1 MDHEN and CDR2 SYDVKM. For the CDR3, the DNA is TGTGCCAGCAGAGTCCTCGGGACTGCCTACGAGCAGTACTTC. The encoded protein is CASRVLGTAYEQYF.